This TCR beta chain was observed in a study of T cells in localized non-small cell lung cancer. Data came from immunoSEQ multiplex PCR; TCRdb stores just in-frame clones and leaves some out. The repertoire has around 30,000 clones, roughly 92% of them found once; the top ten carry around 0.77%. CDR1 and CDR2 (germline): SGHRS, YFSETQ. The CDR3 runs to 14 residues. Trimming took 4 bases from V and 5 from J, leaving 15 bases between them. The source is a woman aged 40 to 75 with stage I lung adenocarcinoma. This sequence joins TRBV5-1 and TRBJ2-5; D perhaps matches TRBD1 (8 bases). Material: peripheral blood, obtained before any cancer treatment. This CDR3 is CASSPGQGGETQYF. The CDR3 DNA sequence: TGCGCCAGCAGCCCTGGACAGGGAGGGGAGACCCAGTACTTC.